This T cell receptor beta chain was identified during a study of CD8 T cells in Susac syndrome. The RNA input was about 0.5 to 1 ug, and it was reverse transcribed with random hexamers. One entry per CDR3 protein results from TCRdb running MiXCR on the immunoSEQ multiplex PCR reads. This sample carries around 110,000 distinct CDR3 sequences, roughly 95% of them seen once, and the ten largest clones take less than 0.15%. V lost 3 bases and J 2 bases, leaving 11 bases between the germline ends. This CDR3 has 13 amino acids. Germline V gene sequence: CDR1 DFQATT, CDR2 SNEGSKA (reference sequence). The gene calls are TRBV20-1 and TRBJ2-7; D is unresolved. This TCR came from a human donor with Susac syndrome. The sample taken for sequencing was CD4+ T cells from PBMCs. In DNA, the CDR3 is TGCAGTGCTAGTTACGGTAAAACCTACGAGCAGTACTTC. This sequence encodes CSASYGKTYEQYF.